The next 9 T cell receptor beta chains were all read from a single sample in a study of blood T cell repertoires in COVID-19. This table comes from immunoSEQ multiplex PCR, and its TCRdb copy is limited to in-frame clones, with some not included. The table lists approximately 74,000 clones, roughly three quarters of them singletons. The sequenced material came from peripheral blood. The receptors derive from a man in his 60s with acute or convalescent COVID-19.

Only one count was recorded for this clone. This chain links TRBV21-1 with TRBJ2-2; whether TRBD1, the table's D call, matches the DNA was not checked. TRBV21-1 is labeled a pseudogene. This CDR3 has 15 amino acids. This CDR3 is CASSNGTANTGELFF. The DNA for the CDR3 is TGTGCCAGCAGCAACGGGACAGCGAACACCGGGGAGCTGTTTTTT.

This sequence joins TRBV2 and TRBJ2-5, with a weak D call TRBD1 (5 bases). The CDR3 totals 15 residues. Germline V lookup: CDR1 SNHLY, CDR2 FYNNEI. The V gene lost 1 base and the J gene lost 4 bases, with 13 bases spanning the gap. Here the CDR3 reads CASSEEVGRVETQYF. DNA of the CDR3: TGTGCCAGCAGTGAAGAGGTGGGGCGCGTAGAGACCCAGTACTTC.

On this clone: Other DNA sequences from this sample encode an identical CDR3 as well. This chain uses TRBV7-2 with TRBJ2-1; 7 bases match TRBD1. Germline CDR1 SGHTA, CDR2 FQGNSA. The CDR3 runs 15 residues. After removal of 5 bases from V and 0 bases from J, the junction contained 4 bases not matched to a gene. The CDR3 protein is CASSLGTVSYNEQFF. The CDR3 nucleotides are TGTGCCAGCAGCCTCGGGACAGTCTCCTACAATGAGCAGTTCTTC. Full variable domain (rest looked up from reference TRBV7-2 and TRBJ2-1): GAGVSQSPSNKVTEKGKDVELRCDPISGHTALYWYRQSLGQGLEFLIYFQGNSAPDKSGLPSDRFSAERTGGSVSTLTIQRTQQEDSAVYLCASSLGTVSYNEQFFGPGTRLTVL.

This chain links TRBV7-9 with TRBJ2-2; tentatively, D is TRBD1 (5 bases). The ends were cut back, 5 bases at V and 5 bases at J, with 18 bases in the middle. CDR1 and CDR2 from the germline V gene are SEHNR and FQNEAQ (reference sequence). There are 16 residues in the CDR3. The CDR3 bases are TGTGCCAGCAGCCCGAGGACACCCCGAAAGACCGGGGAGCTGTTTTTT. As protein: CASSPRTPRKTGELFF.

This rearrangement joins TRBV9 to TRBJ1-3; TRBD1 aligns across 7 bases. The germline V gene has CDR1 SGDLS and CDR2 YYNGEE. The CDR3 sequence is 16 residues long. Germline trimming cut 3 bases from V and 0 bases from J; bases unmatched to any gene: 6. The DNA for the CDR3 is TGTGCCAGCAGCGGGAGGGGACAGAGCTCTGGAAACACCATATATTTT. The encoded protein is CASSGRGQSSGNTIYF.

This chain links TRBV4-2 with TRBJ1-2; D is ambiguous. The V gene lost 1 base and the J gene lost 8 bases, with 14 bases spanning the gap. This CDR3 has 14 residues. CDR1 and CDR2 from the germline V gene are LGHNA and YNFKEQ. This chain's CDR3 is CASSQGAGESGYTF. DNA for the CDR3: TGTGCCAGCAGCCAAGGAGCCGGGGAGAGCGGCTACACCTTC.

In this sample, this clone turned up a few times. The rearrangement uses TRBV10-3 and TRBJ1-5, with 12 positions matching TRBD1. CDR3 length: 15 amino acids. The ends lost 2 bases at V and 7 bases at J; junction bases unmatched: 3. CDR1 and CDR2 from the germline V gene are ENHRY and SYGVKD. The CDR3 protein is CAISERDRGQQPQHF. For the CDR3, the DNA is TGTGCCATCAGTGAGAGGGACAGGGGGCAGCAGCCCCAGCATTTT.

The genes are TRBV21-1 and TRBJ2-1; the tabulated D call, TRBD2, remains unverified against the DNA. TRBV21-1 is a documented pseudogene. This CDR3 spans 12 amino acids. CDR3 nucleotides: TGTGCCAGCAGCCCCGGGGGCAATGAGCAGTTCTTC. Amino acid sequence: CASSPGGNEQFF.

This clone was counted once. This chain connects TRBV19 to TRBJ2-3, with D possibly TRBD2 on 6 matching bases. CDR3 length: 15 residues. Germline assignment: CDR1 LNHDA and CDR2 SQIVND (reference sequence). Trimming left V 3 bases short and J 4 bases short, with 14 bases between. CDR3 DNA sequence: TGTGCCAGTAGTATGTTCGGGGGTTCGGCAGATACGCAGTATTTT. Translating it yields CASSMFGGSADTQYF.